This T cell receptor (beta chain) is drawn from a study of Graves' ophthalmopathy and Graves' hyperthyroidism. Study-wide results and caveats: Blood samples also showed most expanded thyroid clonotypes exceeding 0.001 frequency.

Aged 18 to 65, the patients with hyperthyroidism had under 2 months' duration and were newly diagnosed. Worth noting for this clonotype: Its antigen remains unknown.

CDR3 regions of TCR beta were amplified from RNA transcripts. HTBI primers primed a first-round RT-PCR, and a second-round multiplex PCR followed. TCRdb recomputed calls from the multiplex PCR reads with MiXCR, one row per CDR3 protein. Seen here are about 420,000 distinct CDR3 sequences, around 20% observed once, and the top ten hold approximately 3%. Trimming took off 7 bases at V and 5 bases at J, with 11 bases between the two ends. The CDR3 runs to 12 residues. Looked up from germline, CDR1 is MNHEY and CDR2 is SVGEGT. Sequenced: peripheral blood. This sequence was found in a young woman with stable Graves' hyperthyroidism. The rearrangement links TRBV6-2 or TRBV6-3 to TRBJ2-5; no firm D call. The CDR3 DNA reads TGTGCCAGCAACTTACGTCAGGAGACCCAGTACTTC. Translating it yields CASNLRQETQYF.